This T cell receptor beta chain was documented in a study of T cells in localized non-small cell lung cancer. Repertoires were generated with immunoSEQ multiplex PCR, while TCRdb's copy carries only in-frame clones and drops some. The sample includes about 41,000 clones, around 86% of them seen just once. The CDR3 consists of 15 residues. From germline, CDR1 is MNHNS and CDR2 SASEGT. Trimming removed 4 bases at V and 2 bases at J, with 15 bases between. Study-wide points: A raised T cell density in blood coincided with lengthier overall survival. Uninvolved adjacent lung had higher T cell clonality than tumor and all other tissues. Without multi-region sequencing, intratumor heterogeneity could not be excluded. Adjacent lung tissue had a median 57 of the top 100 clones found in the tumor.

About this clone: Its antigen is undetermined.

This clonotype was sampled from a woman aged 18-49 years with stage III lung adenocarcinoma. The rearrangement uses TRBV6-1 and TRBJ2-7; weak D call: TRBD2 (7 bases). The material sequenced was peripheral blood, taken before any cancer treatment. The chain's CDR3 is CASSVWGGHTYEQYF. CDR3 in DNA: TGTGCCAGCAGTGTCTGGGGGGGGCACACCTACGAGCAGTACTTC.